This T cell receptor beta chain was documented in a study of shared clonotypes between healthy human individuals. Study overall: The donor group consisted of a couple of women and three men, aged 18 to 49.

Under the authors' procedure: ImmunoSEQ yielded junction-only sequences lacking quality scores, so filtering differed. The protocol was immunoSEQ multiplex PCR, while the TCRdb copy is restricted to in-frame clones and leaves out a portion. The V and J calls and clone size are taken from that table; D and trimming were inferred from the DNA. The profile shows nearly 500,000 clones, over 65% of them singletons. CDR1 and CDR2 (germline): SGHDN, FVKESK. V gave up 2 bases and J gave up 0 bases; unmatched junction bases: 4. The CDR3 sequence is 17 residues long. V is TRBV14 and J is TRBJ2-5, with 12 bases aligning to TRBD2. The sequence came from a woman aged 35 to 49 in good health. Some clones in this sample may be carry-over from other donors' samples. Sequencing used PBMCs. As DNA, the CDR3 is TGTGCCAGCAGCCAATTTCGGACTAGCGGGAACCAAGAGACCCAGTACTTC. Residues: CASSQFRTSGNQETQYF.